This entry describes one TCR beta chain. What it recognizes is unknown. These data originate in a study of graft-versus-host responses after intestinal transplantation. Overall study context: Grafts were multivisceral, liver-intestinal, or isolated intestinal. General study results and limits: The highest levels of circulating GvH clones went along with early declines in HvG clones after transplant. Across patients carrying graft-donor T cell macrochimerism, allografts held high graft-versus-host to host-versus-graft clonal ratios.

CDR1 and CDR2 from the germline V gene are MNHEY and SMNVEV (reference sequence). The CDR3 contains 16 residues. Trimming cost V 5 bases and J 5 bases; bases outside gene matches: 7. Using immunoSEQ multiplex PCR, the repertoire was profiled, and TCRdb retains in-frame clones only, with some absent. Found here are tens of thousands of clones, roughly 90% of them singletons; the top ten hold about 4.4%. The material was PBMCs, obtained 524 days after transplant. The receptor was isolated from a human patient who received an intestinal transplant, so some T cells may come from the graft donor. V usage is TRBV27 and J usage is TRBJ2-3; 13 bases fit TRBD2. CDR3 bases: TGTGCCAGCAGTCTCCAACTAGCGGGAGGGCAAGATACGCAGTATTTT. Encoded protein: CASSLQLAGGQDTQYF.